In its sample, the clone carrying this T cell receptor (beta chain) ranks as medium-sized (0.01 to 0.1%). What it binds is not known. Cells sorted as Tregs were CD4+, CD25+ and CD127-/low. Adaptor-ligated barcode primers were used to amplify TRBV12-4/TRBJ1-2 clonotypes. In TCRdb, the multiplex PCR reads were re-called with MiXCR into one record per CDR3 protein. The profile shows roughly 530 distinct CDR3 sequences, around 6.2% of them singletons. Study-level results: Tumor memory CD4+ T cell TCR gene usage clustered with blood and lymph node memory CD4+ cells and lymph node naive CD4+ cells. Around 13% of tumor Treg sequences matched naive CD4+ cells.

CDR3 length: 14 residues. The V gene end was trimmed by 7 bases and the J gene end by 4 bases; junction bases not matched to a gene: 8. The sample was tumor-infiltrating Tregs sorted from the breast tumor. This receptor was obtained from a female donor with breast cancer. This chain uses TRBV12-3 or TRBV12-4 with TRBJ1-2, with 8 bases that match TRBD1. CDR3 in amino acids: CASIAMGQVYGYTF. CDR3 sequence (DNA): TGTGCCAGCATTGCCATGGGACAGGTCTATGGCTACACCTTC.